This passage covers 28 T cell receptor beta chains from one sample sequenced in a study of PD-1 blockade in classical Hodgkin lymphoma. Specified time point: cycle 4 day 1 (C4D1), after less than 7 weeks of nivolumab. Brentuximab vedotin exposure varied, and every patient relapsed after autologous stem cell transplantation. Data came from immunoSEQ multiplex PCR; TCRdb stores just in-frame clones and leaves some out. This sample has over 80,000 clones, with around 78% found just once. This specimen was peripheral blood mononuclear cells (PBMCs), taken before the fourth cycle of nivolumab. These receptors were obtained from a human donor with classical Hodgkin lymphoma.

The chain's CDR3 is CASSGTGEGEEQYF. CDR3 bases: TGCGCCAGCAGTGGAACAGGGGAGGGAGAAGAGCAGTACTTC. This chain uses TRBV10-1 with TRBJ2-7; D possibly matches TRBD1 or TRBD2 (7 bases each). This CDR3 contains 14 residues. Germline V lookup: CDR1 WNHNN, CDR2 SYGVQD (reference sequence). Trimming cost V 4 bases and J 7 bases, with 17 bases left between them.

V usage is TRBV25-1 and J usage is TRBJ1-2; 11 bases fit TRBD1. V lost 1 base and J lost 7; bases outside the gene matches: 2. Germline-derived CDR1 and CDR2 are MGHDK and SYGVNS. The length of the CDR3 is 14 residues. The CDR3 DNA sequence: TGTGCCAGCAGTGAATCAGGGACAGGGGGTGGCTACACCTTC. It translates to CASSESGTGGGYTF.

The chain carries TRBV9 and TRBJ2-4, with D perhaps TRBD1 or TRBD2 (5 bases each). CDR1 SGDLS and CDR2 YYNGEE come from the germline V gene. The CDR3 loop spans 14 amino acids. V dropped 0 bases and J dropped 6 bases, with 10 bases sitting between them. The CDR3 bases are TGTGCCAGCAGCGTAGGAGGGACCGCAAACATTCAGTACTTC. Amino acid sequence: CASSVGGTANIQYF.

The gene calls are TRBV5-1 and TRBJ2-2; D might be TRBD2 (5 bases). This CDR3 has 16 amino acids. V lost 0 bases, J lost 4 bases, and 13 bases lay in between. Germline V gene data show CDR1 as SGHRS and CDR2 as YFSETQ. The DNA of the CDR3 is TGCGCCAGCAGCTTGGAAGGACTCATTCCCACCGGGGAGCTGTTTTTT. This encodes CASSLEGLIPTGELFF.

This clone was picked up a small number of times. The rearrangement links TRBV28 to TRBJ1-2; 9 bases map to TRBD1. This CDR3 spans 16 amino acids. V lost 5 bases to trimming and J lost 5 bases; unmatched junction nucleotides: 12. The germline CDR1 and CDR2 sequences are MDHEN and SYDVKM. The CDR3 DNA is TGTGCCAGCAGTGGGGAATTGGACAGGGGAGGGTATGGCTACACCTTC. It encodes CASSGELDRGGYGYTF.

The rearrangement joins TRBV19 to TRBJ2-7; D possibly matches TRBD1 or TRBD2 (8 bases each). The V gene's germline CDR1 is LNHDA and CDR2 SQIVND (reference sequence). The CDR3 loop spans 17 amino acids. Trimming removed 5 bases at V and 3 bases at J, with 23 bases between. CDR3 in DNA: TGTGCCAGTAGTCCGACAGGGGTCCGGCTAGCGGGCTACGAGCAGTACTTC. As protein: CASSPTGVRLAGYEQYF.

The rearrangement uses TRBV4-1 and TRBJ2-3, with D tentatively TRBD2 (7 bases). CDR1 and CDR2 (germline): MGHRA, YSYEKL. Trimming left V 5 bases short and J 5 bases short, with 17 bases between. The CDR3 covers 15 residues. This CDR3 is CASSSKGGGRDTQYF. CDR3 nucleotides: TGCGCCAGCAGCTCAAAGGGGGGGGGCCGAGATACGCAGTATTTT.

The chain combines TRBV6-5 with TRBJ2-5; D may match TRBD1 or TRBD2 (6 bases each). The V gene's germline CDR1 is MNHEY and CDR2 SVGAGI. The CDR3 totals 15 residues. V lost 2 bases, J lost 3 bases, and 13 bases lay in between. CDR3 region: CASSYLQGGEETQYF. The CDR3 DNA reads as TGTGCCAGCAGTTACCTACAGGGCGGGGAAGAGACCCAGTACTTC.

V usage is TRBV11-2 and J usage is TRBJ2-2; D could derive from TRBD1 or TRBD2 (7 bases each). Germline CDR1 and CDR2: SGHAT and FQNNGV. The CDR3 loop spans 16 amino acids. V lost 1 base and J 4 bases, leaving 13 bases between the germline ends. The CDR3 DNA follows: TGTGCCAGCAGCTTAGTGGTCAGGGGGGGCACCGGGGAGCTGTTTTTT. This encodes CASSLVVRGGTGELFF.

The chain joins TRBV6-5 to TRBJ1-4, with 8 bases fitting TRBD1. The junction had 4 bases not matched to a gene; V was cut back by 5 bases and J by 5 bases. The CDR3 consists of 14 residues. Germline values: CDR1 MNHEY, CDR2 SVGAGI. In DNA form, the CDR3 reads TGTGCCAGCAGTATCAGGGGGCTGAATGAAAAACTGTTTTTT. It translates to CASSIRGLNEKLFF.

The chain is built from TRBV5-1 and TRBJ2-1; 10 bases match TRBD2. This CDR3 region has 17 residues. J was trimmed by 0 bases and V by 5 bases; bases with no gene match: 8. CDR1 and CDR2 (germline): SGHRS, YFSETQ. CDR3: CASRTTPSGSSYNEQFF. CDR3 in DNA: TGCGCCAGCAGAACCACTCCTAGCGGGAGCTCCTACAATGAGCAGTTCTTC.

In its sample, this clone was seen once. The chain uses TRBV6-6 and TRBJ1-2; D not certain. Trimming left V 0 bases short and J 2 bases short, with 7 bases between. The germline V gene has CDR1 MNHNY and CDR2 SVGAGI (reference sequence). The CDR3 covers 14 residues. CDR3 loop: CASSYSGGNYGYTF. As DNA, the CDR3 is TGTGCCAGCAGTTACTCGGGAGGGAACTATGGCTACACCTTC.

This clone has at least ten counts. The chain combines TRBV5-1 with TRBJ2-1, with TRBD1 identical over 8 bases. Germline V lookup: CDR1 SGHRS, CDR2 YFSETQ. V gave up 2 bases and J gave up 7 bases; unmatched junction bases: 8. This CDR3 contains 15 residues. The chain's CDR3 is CASSLPGGDRNEQFF. CDR3 DNA sequence: TGCGCCAGCAGCTTACCAGGGGGCGATCGAAATGAGCAGTTCTTC.

The rearrangement links TRBV6-6 to TRBJ2-5, with 9 bases aligning to TRBD1. The CDR3 has 14 amino acids. From germline, CDR1 is MNHNY and CDR2 SVGAGI (reference sequence). V dropped 3 bases and J dropped 5; count of bases not matched to a gene: 4. CDR3 sequence: CASSYGTGRETQYF. The CDR3 DNA reads as TGTGCCAGCAGTTATGGGACAGGGAGGGAGACCCAGTACTTC.

CDR3 amino acids: CASSQELADEQFF. The CDR3 coding sequence is TGTGCCAGCAGCCAAGAACTAGCGGATGAGCAGTTCTTC. J is TRBJ2-1 and V is TRBV4-2; 8 nucleotides line up with TRBD2. The CDR3 totals 13 residues. Germline V gene lookup returns CDR1 LGHNA and CDR2 YNFKEQ. V lost 0 bases, J lost 8 bases, and 0 bases stayed unmatched.

The V call is TRBV13, the J call TRBJ1-4, with D possibly matching TRBD1 (5 bases). The CDR3 consists of 17 residues. Germline V gene data show CDR1 as PRHDT and CDR2 as FYEKMQ (reference sequence). V lost 5 bases and J 4 bases, leaving 20 bases between the germline ends. The CDR3 reads CASSPVAGRGFNEKLFF. DNA of the CDR3: TGTGCCAGCAGCCCGGTCGCGGGGAGGGGTTTTAATGAAAAACTGTTTTTT.

The chain recombines TRBV19 with TRBJ2-5, with 8 nucleotides matching TRBD2. J gave up 4 bases and V 4 bases, and 11 bases lay outside the gene matches. The CDR3 length is 16 residues. The germline gives CDR1 LNHDA, CDR2 SQIVND (reference sequence). CDR3 loop: CASSTPRGGAGETQYF. CDR3 DNA: TGTGCCAGTAGTACCCCCCGGGGGGGGGCAGGAGAGACCCAGTACTTC.

With respect to this clone: A read error may produce the germline difference seen at one junction end. This sample includes further DNA sequences coding for the same CDR3. This sequence joins TRBV4-1 and TRBJ2-3; no firm D call. Germline CDR1 and CDR2: MGHRA and YSYEKL. The CDR3 loop spans 14 amino acids. For the CDR3, the DNA is TGCGCCAGCAGCCAAGATTCCTTGGCGGATACGCAATATTTT. The encoded protein is CASSQDSLADTQYF.

The chain combines TRBV6-1 with TRBJ2-7; D is uncertain. The CDR3 is 12 residues long. The V gene lost 3 bases and the J gene lost 2 bases, with 5 bases spanning the gap. Germline CDR1 is MNHNS and CDR2 is SASEGT. CDR3 DNA sequence: TGTGCCAGCAGTGAGCACGCCTACGAGCAGTACTTC. Amino acids: CASSEHAYEQYF.

This clone was seen only a few times. This rearrangement joins TRBV7-2 to TRBJ2-1, with a weak D call TRBD1 (6 bases). V was pared by 5 bases and J by 0 bases, with 11 bases between. This CDR3 region has 15 residues. Germline loops: CDR1 SGHTA, CDR2 FQGNSA. CDR3 loop: CASSTGQPSYNEQFF. The DNA of the CDR3 is TGTGCCAGCAGCACAGGACAGCCCTCCTACAATGAGCAGTTCTTC.

The V gene is TRBV9, the J gene TRBJ2-3, with 7 bases lining up with TRBD2. Germline CDR1 reads SGDLS; CDR2 reads YYNGEE. Trimming took 0 bases from V and 8 from J; bases not matched to a gene: 3. CDR3 length: 13 amino acids. CDR3 amino acids: CASSVVLASTQYF. The CDR3, as DNA: TGTGCCAGCAGCGTAGTACTAGCGTCTACGCAGTATTTT. The whole variable domain, remainder taken from reference TRBV9 and TRBJ2-3, is DSGVTQTPKHLITATGQRVTLRCSPRSGDLSVYWYQQSLDQGLQFLIQYYNGEERAKGNILERFSAQQFPDLHSELNLSSLELGDSALYFCASSVVLASTQYFGPGTRLTVL.

The chain recombines TRBV7-9 with TRBJ2-1; no firm D call. Germline CDR1 is SEHNR and CDR2 is FQNEAQ (reference sequence). The CDR3 loop spans 12 amino acids. The V end was cut by 4 bases, the J end by 10 bases, with 11 bases between. CDR3 nucleotide sequence: TGTGCCAGCAGCTCCCTAGGACGGGAGCAGTTCTTC. Amino acid sequence: CASSSLGREQFF.

The chain is built from TRBV29-1 and TRBJ2-1, with 7 bases matching TRBD2. The CDR3 sequence is 14 residues long. Germline CDR1 SQVTM, CDR2 ANQGSEA. CDR3 amino acids: CSFLGGESYNEQFF. The CDR3, as DNA: TGCAGTTTTTTGGGGGGGGAGTCCTACAATGAGCAGTTCTTC.

This chain links TRBV7-2 with TRBJ2-7, with D possibly TRBD1 on 6 matching bases. This CDR3 spans 16 amino acids. Germline values: CDR1 SGHTA, CDR2 FQGNSA. The germline V and J ends were trimmed by 5 bases and 2 bases, with 19 bases remaining between them. This CDR3 reads CASSADRRLRTYEQYF. CDR3 sequence (DNA): TGTGCCAGCAGCGCTGACAGGCGCCTCAGGACCTACGAGCAGTACTTC.

The chain recombines TRBV5-1 with TRBJ2-2; either TRBD1 or TRBD2 may fit D (5 bases each). Germline CDR1 SGHRS, CDR2 YFSETQ. The V end was cut by 3 bases, the J end by 1 base, with 10 bases between. The CDR3 sequence is 15 residues long. This CDR3 reads CASSWGTENTGELFF. DNA of the CDR3: TGCGCCAGCAGCTGGGGGACGGAGAACACCGGGGAGCTGTTTTTT.

A single count supports this clone. The V gene is TRBV23-1, the J gene TRBJ2-7, with 9 bases lining up with TRBD1. TRBV23-1 is marked as an open reading frame, function uncertain. The V gene end was trimmed by 6 bases and the J gene end by 1 base; junction bases not matched to a gene: 16. The CDR3 contains 18 residues. CDR3 residues: CASRYTTHRDRASYEQYF. In DNA form, the CDR3 reads TGCGCCAGCAGATACACCACGCACCGGGACAGGGCTTCCTACGAGCAGTACTTC.

The J gene is TRBJ1-2, the V gene TRBV6-1; TRBD1 aligns across 12 bases. This CDR3 region has 15 residues. Trimming took 4 bases from V and 6 from J; bases not matched to a gene: 6. Germline assignment: CDR1 MNHNS and CDR2 SASEGT. This CDR3 is CASSARDRGQDGYTF. CDR3 sequence (DNA): TGTGCCAGCAGTGCTAGGGACAGGGGGCAGGATGGCTACACCTTC.

V gene TRBV9 combines with J gene TRBJ2-7; TRBD2 matches 9 bases. The V and J ends lost 0 bases and 3 bases, in that order; junction bases with no gene match: 1. Germline CDR1 reads SGDLS; CDR2 reads YYNGEE. This CDR3 spans 14 amino acids. CDR3 nucleotides: TGTGCCAGCAGCGTAGCTAGCGGGAACTACGAGCAGTACTTC. It translates to CASSVASGNYEQYF.